Listed below are T cell receptor beta chains from one sample, sequenced in a study of radiotherapy plus CTLA-4 blockade in lung cancer. Here immunoSEQ multiplex PCR was the method, and the copy in TCRdb shows in-frame clones only, minus some. Seen here are about 97,000 clones, approximately 74% observed once, and the top ten hold around 2.8%. Material: peripheral blood, obtained from a patient treated with radiotherapy plus ipilimumab. Receptor source: a human donor with non-small cell lung cancer who had a partial response to radiotherapy plus ipilimumab. Some clones in this sample may be carry-over from other donors' samples. Both conserved end residues are trimmed from each CDR3.

v_call: TRBV29-1
cdr3_aa: SVDRDSTDTQY

v_call: TRBV2
cdr3_aa: ASISYGRRQETQY

v_call: TRBV6-5
cdr3_aa: ASSTDRGQPQH

v_call: TRBV15
cdr3_aa: ATSREDRGQGGYT

v_call: TRBV11-1
cdr3_aa: ASSRTGVVGAF

v_call: TRBV9
cdr3_aa: ASSVERGDTQY

v_call: TRBV7-2
cdr3_aa: ASTWTGGVYNEQF

v_call: TRBV10-3
cdr3_aa: AIRAGTSGPTDTQY

v_call: TRBV5-1
cdr3_aa: ASSRRPGLAGARGDTGELF

v_call: TRBV27
cdr3_aa: ASSSGVGNTIY

v_call: TRBV7-9
cdr3_aa: ASSFAGSWASGELF

v_call: TRBV2
cdr3_aa: ARRGQGSGAEAF

v_call: TRBV23-1
cdr3_aa: ASSPTDSQETQY

v_call: TRBV5-1
cdr3_aa: ASRGDIQETQY

v_call: TRBV5-6
cdr3_aa: ASSFTGQYSYNEQF

v_call: TRBV5-1
cdr3_aa: ASSSGGETQY

v_call: TRBV7-2
cdr3_aa: ASSRRDRESIRGTQY

v_call: TRBV7-2
cdr3_aa: ASSPQLSQQF

v_call: TRBV6-4
cdr3_aa: ASSENRGGQPQH

v_call: TRBV28
cdr3_aa: ASSRTGWRTDTQY

v_call: TRBV10-3
cdr3_aa: AISDASGSNQPQH

v_call: TRBV5-1
cdr3_aa: ASSLGTSSYNEQF

v_call: TRBV28
cdr3_aa: ASSLRLSDRPQH

v_call: TRBV9
cdr3_aa: ASSVRGMNTEAF

v_call: TRBV5-1
cdr3_aa: ASSPWPGQNNQPQH

v_call: TRBV7-9
cdr3_aa: ASSPGLAGGVWLNEQY

v_call: TRBV18
cdr3_aa: ASSPRTGAGYTEAF

v_call: TRBV28
cdr3_aa: ASSWGGSYNEQF

v_call: TRBV7-9
cdr3_aa: ASSPGYSEAF

v_call: TRBV28
cdr3_aa: ASSLWGGSSGNTIY

v_call: TRBV5-4
cdr3_aa: ASSWTSGGTGELF

v_call: TRBV11-3
cdr3_aa: ASSFQGSETQY

v_call: TRBV5-1
cdr3_aa: ASSSIPGTQETQY

v_call: TRBV7-8
cdr3_aa: ASSLVGSFFSNQPQH

v_call: TRBV18
cdr3_aa: ASSPSLQETQY

v_call: TRBV10-3
cdr3_aa: AIRGQANTEAF

v_call: TRBV7-3
cdr3_aa: ASSSGLAGLPKGGGELF

v_call: TRBV9
cdr3_aa: ASSVASASGSYNEQF

v_call: TRBV28
cdr3_aa: ASRPWTGRYQPQH

v_call: TRBV19
cdr3_aa: ASIGGLYSGNTIY

v_call: TRBV2
cdr3_aa: ASSEGGASGREETQY

v_call: TRBV5-1
cdr3_aa: ASSLGLAGLYNEQF

v_call: TRBV18
cdr3_aa: ASSGARSTNTIY

v_call: TRBV5-1
cdr3_aa: ASSSAGGPGTEAF

v_call: TRBV10-2
cdr3_aa: ASRRTTASYNEQF

v_call: TRBV12-5
cdr3_aa: ASGSGQGNEQY

v_call: TRBV2
cdr3_aa: ASRMGLAGREQY

v_call: TRBV6-1
cdr3_aa: ASSGPIRNTEAF

v_call: TRBV4-2
cdr3_aa: ASSQDLFSNSSPGELF

v_call: TRBV7-6
cdr3_aa: ASSLAGAGQETQY

v_call: TRBV27
cdr3_aa: ASGGLAGYNEQF

v_call: TRBV4-2
cdr3_aa: ASSQDRWVGQNTGELF

v_call: TRBV27
cdr3_aa: ASSLYGGVTYEQY